Sequencing of this T cell receptor (beta chain) was carried out in a study of T cells in narcolepsy. Findings and caveats of the study: HCRT-specific and TRIB2-specific autoreactive clonotypes appeared among same-patient CSF and blood CD4+ clonotypes. In some patient and control memory CD4+ samples, autoreactive clones were absent.

The trim removed 5 bases at V and 6 bases at J, leaving 3 bases unmatched. The CDR3 totals 12 residues. Germline CDR1 reads MNHNY; CDR2 reads SVGAGI (reference sequence). Turning to this clone: Its target is not known.

The repertoire was sequenced with immunoSEQ multiplex PCR; TCRdb's copy has only in-frame clones and lacks some. The sample has approximately 30,000 clones; about 84% are singletons. The sequenced sample was CD45RA- memory CD4+ T cells from PBMCs. The V and J genes are TRBV6-6 and TRBJ1-2, with 7 positions matching TRBD1. This TCR came from a human donor with narcolepsy. In DNA form, the CDR3 reads TGTGCCAGCAGTGCAGACAGGGATGGCTACACCTTC. Translation gives CASSADRDGYTF.